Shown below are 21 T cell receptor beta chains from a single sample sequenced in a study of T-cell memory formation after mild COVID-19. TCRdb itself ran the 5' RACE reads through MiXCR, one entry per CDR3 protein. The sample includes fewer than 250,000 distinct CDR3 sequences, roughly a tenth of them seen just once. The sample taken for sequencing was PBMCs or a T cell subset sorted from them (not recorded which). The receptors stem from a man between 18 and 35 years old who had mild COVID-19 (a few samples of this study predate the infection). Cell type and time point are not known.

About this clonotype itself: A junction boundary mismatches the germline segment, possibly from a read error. In DNA form, the CDR3 reads TGTGCCAGCAGTGGTCCGGGACAGGCAGGCTTC. Translated, it gives CASSGPGQAGF. The chain is built from TRBV6-9 and TRBJ2-5; TRBD1 agrees at 8 bases. There are 11 residues in the CDR3. The V gene's germline CDR1 is MNHGY and CDR2 SVAAGI.

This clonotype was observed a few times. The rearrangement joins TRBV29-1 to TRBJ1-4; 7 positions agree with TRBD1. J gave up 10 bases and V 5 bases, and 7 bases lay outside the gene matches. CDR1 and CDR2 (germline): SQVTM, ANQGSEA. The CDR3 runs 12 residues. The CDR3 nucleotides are TGCAGCGTTCGACAGGGAGTTGGAAAACTGTTTTTT. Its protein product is CSVRQGVGKLFF.

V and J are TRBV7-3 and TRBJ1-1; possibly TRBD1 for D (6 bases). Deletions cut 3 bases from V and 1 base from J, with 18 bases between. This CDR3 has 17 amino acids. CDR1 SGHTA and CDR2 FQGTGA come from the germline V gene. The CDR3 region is CASSLTTGRRGNTEAFF. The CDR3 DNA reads TGTGCCAGCAGCTTGACGACAGGACGGCGGGGGAACACTGAAGCTTTCTTT.

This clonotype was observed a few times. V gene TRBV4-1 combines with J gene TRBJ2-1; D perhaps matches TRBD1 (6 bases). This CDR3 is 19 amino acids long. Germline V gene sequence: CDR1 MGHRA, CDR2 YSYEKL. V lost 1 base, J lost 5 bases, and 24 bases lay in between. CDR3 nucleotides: TGCGCCAGCAGCCAAGTTTCAGTCCTCGTAAACCAGGGGAACAATGAGCAGTTCTTC. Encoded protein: CASSQVSVLVNQGNNEQFF.

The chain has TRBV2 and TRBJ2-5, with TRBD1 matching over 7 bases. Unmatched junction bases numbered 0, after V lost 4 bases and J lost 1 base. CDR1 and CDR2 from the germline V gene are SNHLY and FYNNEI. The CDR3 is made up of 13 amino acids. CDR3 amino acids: CASSGDSQETQYF. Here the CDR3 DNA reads TGTGCCAGCAGTGGGGACAGCCAAGAGACCCAGTACTTC.

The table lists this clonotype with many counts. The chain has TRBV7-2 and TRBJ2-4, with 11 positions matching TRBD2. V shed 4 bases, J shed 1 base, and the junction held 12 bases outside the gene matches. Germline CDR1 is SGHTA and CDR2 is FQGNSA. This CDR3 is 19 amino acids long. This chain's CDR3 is CASSSPQLAGEWAKNIQYF. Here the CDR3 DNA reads TGTGCCAGCAGCTCCCCCCAACTAGCGGGGGAATGGGCCAAAAACATTCAGTACTTC.

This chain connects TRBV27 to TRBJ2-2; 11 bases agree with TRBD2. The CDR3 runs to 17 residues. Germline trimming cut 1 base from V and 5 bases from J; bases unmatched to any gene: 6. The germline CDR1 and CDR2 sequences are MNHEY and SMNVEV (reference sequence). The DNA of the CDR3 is TGTGCCAGCAGTTTATTTTGGCTAGCGGGGGGAACCGGGGAGCTGTTTTTT. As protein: CASSLFWLAGGTGELFF.

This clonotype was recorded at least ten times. The DNA for the CDR3 is TGTGCCAGCAGCTTGGTCGGGGGCGGTTACAATGAGCAGTTCTTC. It translates to CASSLVGGGYNEQFF. The chain combines TRBV5-4 with TRBJ2-1; D possibly uses TRBD1 or TRBD2 (6 bases each). Germline CDR1 reads SGHNT; CDR2 reads YYREEE (reference sequence). CDR3 length: 15 amino acids. V shed 0 bases and J shed 4 bases, with 11 bases lying between them.

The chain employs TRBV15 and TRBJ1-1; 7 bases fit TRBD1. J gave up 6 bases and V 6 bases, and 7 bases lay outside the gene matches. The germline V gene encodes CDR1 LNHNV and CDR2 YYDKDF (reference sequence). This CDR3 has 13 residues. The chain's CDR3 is CATRFRGGAEAFF. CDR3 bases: TGTGCCACCAGATTCAGGGGGGGAGCTGAAGCTTTCTTT. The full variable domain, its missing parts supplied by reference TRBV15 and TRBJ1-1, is DAMVIQNPRYQVTQFGKPVTLSCSQTLNHNVMYWYQQKSSQAPKLLFHYYDKDFNNEADTPDNFQSRRPNTSFCFLDIRSPGLGDTAMYLCATRFRGGAEAFFGQGTRLTVV.

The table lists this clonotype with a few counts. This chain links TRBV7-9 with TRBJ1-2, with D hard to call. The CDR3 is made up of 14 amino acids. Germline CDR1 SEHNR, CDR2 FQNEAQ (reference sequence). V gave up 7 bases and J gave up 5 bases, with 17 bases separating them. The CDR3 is CASTPGHPGYGYTF. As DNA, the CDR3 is TGTGCCAGCACCCCTGGGCACCCAGGATATGGCTACACCTTC. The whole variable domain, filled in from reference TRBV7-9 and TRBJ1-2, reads DTGVSQNPRHKITKRGQNVTFRCDPISEHNRLYWYRQTLGQGPEFLTYFQNEAQLEKSRLLSDRFSAERPKGSFSTLEIQRTEQGDSAMYLCASTPGHPGYGYTFGSGTRLTVV.

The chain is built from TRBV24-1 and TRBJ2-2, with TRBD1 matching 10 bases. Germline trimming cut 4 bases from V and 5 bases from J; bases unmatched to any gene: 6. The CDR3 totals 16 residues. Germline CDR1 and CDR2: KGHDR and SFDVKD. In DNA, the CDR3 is TGTGCCACCAGTGACCCCGGGACAGGGGAAACCGGGGAGCTGTTTTTT. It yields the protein CATSDPGTGETGELFF.

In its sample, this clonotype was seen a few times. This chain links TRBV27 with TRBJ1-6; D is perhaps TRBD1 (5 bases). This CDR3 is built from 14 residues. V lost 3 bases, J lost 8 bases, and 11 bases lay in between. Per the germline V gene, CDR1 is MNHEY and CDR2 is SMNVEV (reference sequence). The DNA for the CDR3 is TGTGCCAGCAGTTTTAATGGGGCAGATTCACCCCTCCACTTT. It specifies CASSFNGADSPLHF.

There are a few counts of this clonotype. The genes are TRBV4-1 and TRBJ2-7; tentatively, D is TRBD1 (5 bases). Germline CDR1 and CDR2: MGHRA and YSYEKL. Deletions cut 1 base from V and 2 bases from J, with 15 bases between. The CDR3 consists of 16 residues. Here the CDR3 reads CASSQVLTGSTYEQYV. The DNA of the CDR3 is TGCGCCAGCAGCCAAGTATTAACAGGCTCGACCTACGAGCAGTACGTC.

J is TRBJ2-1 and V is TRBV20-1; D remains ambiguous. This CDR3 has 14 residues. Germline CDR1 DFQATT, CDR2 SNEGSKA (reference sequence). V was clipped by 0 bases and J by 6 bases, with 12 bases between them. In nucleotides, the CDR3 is TGCAGTGCTAGAGATTTTACAGCCCTCAATGAGCAGTTCTTC. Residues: CSARDFTALNEQFF.

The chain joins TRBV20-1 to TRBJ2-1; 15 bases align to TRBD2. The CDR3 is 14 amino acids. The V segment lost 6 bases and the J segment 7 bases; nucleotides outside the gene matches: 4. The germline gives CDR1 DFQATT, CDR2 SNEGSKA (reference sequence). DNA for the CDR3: TGCAGTGCCAAGGGACTAGCGGGGGGTAATGAGCAGTTCTTC. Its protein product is CSAKGLAGGNEQFF.

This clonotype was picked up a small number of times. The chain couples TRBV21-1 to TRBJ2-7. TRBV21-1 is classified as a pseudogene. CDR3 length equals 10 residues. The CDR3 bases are TGTGCCAGCCCTTTCGCAGAGCAGTACTTC. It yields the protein CASPFAEQYF.

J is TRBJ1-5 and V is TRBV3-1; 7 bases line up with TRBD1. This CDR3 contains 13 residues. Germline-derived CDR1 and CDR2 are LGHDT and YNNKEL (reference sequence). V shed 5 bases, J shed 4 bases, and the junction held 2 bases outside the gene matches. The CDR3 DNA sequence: TGTGCCAGCAGCGTGGACAGGAATCAGCCCCAGCATTTT. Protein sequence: CASSVDRNQPQHF.

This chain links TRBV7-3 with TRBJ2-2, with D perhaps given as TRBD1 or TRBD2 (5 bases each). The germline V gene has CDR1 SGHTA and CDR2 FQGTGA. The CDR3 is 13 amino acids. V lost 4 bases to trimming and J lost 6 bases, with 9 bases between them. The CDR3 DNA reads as TGTGCCAGCAGCTCCCCGGGGCCCGGGGAGCTGTTTTTT. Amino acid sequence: CASSSPGPGELFF. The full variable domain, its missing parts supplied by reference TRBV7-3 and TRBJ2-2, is GAGVSQTPSNKVTEKGKYVELRCDPISGHTALYWYRQSLGQGPEFLIYFQGTGAADDSGLPNDRFFAVRPEGSVSTLKIQRTERGDSAVYLCASSSPGPGELFFGEGSRLTVL.

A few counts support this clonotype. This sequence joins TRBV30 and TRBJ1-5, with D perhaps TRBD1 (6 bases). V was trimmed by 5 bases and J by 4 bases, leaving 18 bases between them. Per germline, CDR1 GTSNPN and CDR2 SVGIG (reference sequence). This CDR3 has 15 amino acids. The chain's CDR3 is CAWASGTLVNQPQHF. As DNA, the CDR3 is TGTGCCTGGGCCAGCGGGACACTTGTTAATCAGCCCCAGCATTTT. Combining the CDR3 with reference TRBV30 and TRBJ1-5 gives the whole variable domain SQTIHQWPATLVQPVGSPLSLECTVEGTSNPNLYWYRQAAGRGLQLLFYSVGIGQISSEVPQNLSASRPQDRQFILSSKKLLLSDSGFYLCAWASGTLVNQPQHFGDGTRLSIL.

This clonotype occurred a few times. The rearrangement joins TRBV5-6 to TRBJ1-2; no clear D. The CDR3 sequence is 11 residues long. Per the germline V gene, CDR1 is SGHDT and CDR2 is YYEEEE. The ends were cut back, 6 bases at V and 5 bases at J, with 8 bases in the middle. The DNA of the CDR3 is TGTGCCAGCAACGCTGGGTATGGCTACACCTTC. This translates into CASNAGYGYTF.

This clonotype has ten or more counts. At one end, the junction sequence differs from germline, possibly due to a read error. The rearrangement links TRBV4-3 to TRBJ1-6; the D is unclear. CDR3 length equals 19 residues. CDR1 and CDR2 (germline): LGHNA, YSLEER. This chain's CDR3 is CASSQDTASGGSFNSPLHF. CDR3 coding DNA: TGCGCCAGCAGCCAAGATACCGCCTCCGGTGGGTCCTTTAATTCACCCCTCCACTTT.